The sequence of this T cell receptor beta chain was determined in a study of vaccination and CD4 T cells after COVID-19. Study-wide context: It was a median 101 days after diagnosis, with a range of 35 to 161, that post-COVID samples were drawn. Study-wide points: Spike mono-reactivity was the property of 304 of 307 vaccine-specific clones in convalescent patients.

The treatment is: approximately nine-day PBMC culture with coronavirus spike peptide pools or control peptides (ViraFEST assay). Wells that each held around 2 million PBMCs were cultured with roughly 9.5 IU/ml IL-2 and approximately 10 ug/ml peptide pools. A word on this clonotype: What it recognizes is unknown.

The CDR3 has 14 amino acids. Germline CDR1 and CDR2: LNHNV and YYDKDF (reference sequence). Trimming stripped 1 base from V and 1 base from J, with 2 bases between. Once obtained from cultured CD4+ T cells, the DNA was sequenced using the Oncomine TCR Beta short-read assay. Using its own MiXCR run on the PCR reads, TCRdb lists one record per CDR3 protein. The profile shows about 10,000 distinct CDR3 sequences, around 62% of them singletons. The receptor was isolated from a human donor who had recovered from COVID-19. Sequenced input: CD4+ T cells from blood, cultured in vitro. The chain links TRBV15 to TRBJ2-6; D remains ambiguous. CDR3 sequence (DNA): TGTGCCACCAGCAGAGGTTCTGGGGCCAACGTCCTGACTTTC. Its translation is CATSRGSGANVLTF.